These 25 T cell receptor beta chains came from one sample sequenced in a study of cytomegalovirus exposure and HLA in healthy donors. PCR involved 60 Vbeta and 13 Jbeta primers. TCRdb keeps only in-frame clones here, not all; method: immunoSEQ multiplex PCR. The data contain some 200,000 clones, around 86% of them seen just once; the ten biggest clones take up about 2.6%. Material: PBMCs. These receptors originate from a woman aged 40 to 49 in good health and CMV-seronegative.

The rearrangement uses TRBV4-1 and TRBJ2-5; D might be TRBD1 (5 bases). Germline V gene data show CDR1 as MGHRA and CDR2 as YSYEKL. The CDR3 loop spans 14 amino acids. The V gene lost 3 bases and the J gene lost 2 bases, with 10 bases spanning the gap. Here the CDR3 reads CASSQTERQETQYF. CDR3 DNA: TGCGCCAGCAGCCAGACAGAGAGACAAGAGACCCAGTACTTC.

The chain is built from TRBV28 and TRBJ1-1; 8 bases are shared with TRBD1. From germline, CDR1 is MDHEN and CDR2 SYDVKM. The CDR3 length is 15 residues. V shed 7 bases, J shed 4 bases, and the junction held 11 bases outside the gene matches. The CDR3 sequence: CASTPPTGVGTEAFF. Here the CDR3 DNA reads TGTGCCAGCACCCCCCCGACAGGGGTGGGCACTGAAGCTTTCTTT.

V is TRBV19 and J is TRBJ2-7; TRBD2 matches 8 bases. This CDR3 has 14 amino acids. Trimming at V came to 6 bases and at J to 3 bases, leaving 7 bases not matched to a gene. Germline values: CDR1 LNHDA, CDR2 SQIVND (reference sequence). The CDR3 bases are TGTGCCAGTAGAAGTAGCGGGACGGGCTACGAGCAGTACTTC. Its protein is CASRSSGTGYEQYF. Based on the CDR3 plus reference TRBV19 and TRBJ2-7, the full variable domain is DGGITQSPKYLFRKEGQNVTLSCEQNLNHDAMYWYRQDPGQGLRLIYYSQIVNDFQKGDIAEGYSVSREKKESFPLTVTSAQKNPTAFYLCASRSSGTGYEQYFGPGTRLTVT.

The J gene is TRBJ2-7, the V gene TRBV9; 8 bases line up with TRBD1. V shed 3 bases, J shed 2 bases, and the junction held 13 bases outside the gene matches. CDR1 is SGDLS and CDR2 is YYNGEE in the germline V gene. The length of the CDR3 is 17 residues. The CDR3 DNA follows: TGTGCCAGCAGCGGTGGGAGGACAGGGAGATCACCCTACGAGCAGTACTTC. Protein: CASSGGRTGRSPYEQYF.

This rearrangement joins TRBV4-1 to TRBJ2-6, with TRBD1 identical over 7 bases. V lost 1 base, J lost 4 bases, and 13 bases stayed unmatched. Germline V gives CDR1 MGHRA, CDR2 YSYEKL. This CDR3 comprises 19 residues. This CDR3 reads CASSQALRQGIRGANVLTF. The CDR3 DNA sequence: TGCGCCAGCAGCCAAGCCCTCAGACAGGGCATAAGGGGGGCCAACGTCCTGACTTTC.

This sequence joins TRBV7-3 and TRBJ2-3; 8 positions match TRBD2. The CDR3 extends over 16 amino acids. V shed 5 bases, J shed 0 bases, and the junction held 7 bases outside the gene matches. Germline values: CDR1 SGHTA, CDR2 FQGTGA. The CDR3: CASSRTSGVSTDTQYF. CDR3 nucleotides: TGTGCCAGCAGCCGTACTAGCGGAGTAAGCACAGATACGCAGTATTTT.

This chain joins TRBV7-2 and TRBJ2-1, with 15 bases that match TRBD2. J was trimmed by 7 bases and V by 4 bases; bases with no gene match: 5. Per the germline V gene, CDR1 is SGHTA and CDR2 is FQGNSA. This CDR3 region has 16 residues. CDR3 nucleotides: TGTGCCAGCAGCTGGACCGGGACTAGCGGGAGGAATGAGCAGTTCTTC. This sequence encodes CASSWTGTSGRNEQFF.

This CDR3 is CASSPPVQKETQYF. CDR3 nucleotide sequence: TGTGCCAGCTCACCACCCGTCCAGAAAGAGACCCAGTACTTC. This chain joins TRBV18 and TRBJ2-5, with D unclear. This CDR3 region has 14 residues. Germline V CDR1 and CDR2: KGHSH, LQKENI. Trimming left V 0 bases short and J 3 bases short, with 8 bases between.

The gene calls are TRBV29-1 and TRBJ2-1, with D unresolved. The germline CDR1 and CDR2 sequences are SQVTM and ANQGSEA. Trimming cost V 4 bases and J 5 bases, with 12 bases left between them. The CDR3 length is 13 residues. CDR3 in DNA: TGCAGCGTTGTTAACCAGCGTAACAATGAGCAGTTCTTC. Its translation is CSVVNQRNNEQFF.

The chain combines TRBV27 with TRBJ2-7; D not certain. The germline CDR1 and CDR2 sequences are MNHEY and SMNVEV (reference sequence). The CDR3 consists of 11 residues. V lost 5 bases and J lost 9, with 11 bases in between. The CDR3 region is CASSDWVRQYF. The CDR3, as DNA: TGTGCCAGCAGTGACTGGGTGCGGCAGTACTTC.

The gene calls are TRBV5-1 and TRBJ2-5; 9 bases are a match to TRBD2. With the DNA end fitting TRBJ2-7 better, the J assignment may be wrong. Germline-derived CDR1 and CDR2 are SGHRS and YFSETQ. The CDR3 has 15 amino acids. CDR3 nucleotide sequence: TGCGCCAGCAGCTTGTGGGGACTAGCCGGCTACGAGCAGTACTTC. Residues: CASSLWGLAGYEQYF.

The rearrangement links TRBV27 to TRBJ2-5; 9 nucleotides match TRBD1. This CDR3 is 16 amino acids long. CDR1 and CDR2 from the germline V gene are MNHEY and SMNVEV (reference sequence). Trimming removed 5 bases from V and 2 bases from J; junction bases left unmatched: 9. The CDR3 nucleotides read TGTGCCAGCAGTGCTCGACAGGGGGGGCCACAAGAGACCCAGTACTTC. This translates into CASSARQGGPQETQYF.

This chain connects TRBV2 to TRBJ1-5, with TRBD1 matching over 7 bases. V gave up 7 bases and J gave up 4 bases; unmatched junction bases: 13. The CDR3 is 16 residues long. From germline, CDR1 is SNHLY and CDR2 FYNNEI. The CDR3 region has the DNA TGTGCCAGCACCAATACCTGGGACAGCGGGAATCAGCCCCAGCATTTT. Protein product: CASTNTWDSGNQPQHF.

J is TRBJ1-5 and V is TRBV7-6; D may be TRBD1 (6 bases). Trimming cost V 0 bases and J 9 bases, with 15 bases left between them. CDR1 is SGHVS and CDR2 is FNYEAQ in the germline V gene. The CDR3 totals 15 residues. CDR3 sequence (DNA): TGTGCCAGCAGCTTAGCCGGCGCCAGGGGCCCGCCCCAGCATTTT. Translating it yields CASSLAGARGPPQHF.

The chain recombines TRBV6-5 with TRBJ2-2; the match to TRBD2 covers 7 bases. J gave up 4 bases and V 9 bases, and 8 bases lay outside the gene matches. The CDR3 length is 14 residues. The germline CDR1 and CDR2 sequences are MNHEY and SVGAGI. CDR3 sequence (DNA): TGTGCCAGTCTAGCGGTGGGGGGCACCGGGGAGCTGTTTTTT. Protein: CASLAVGGTGELFF.

Turning to this clone: This specimen includes other DNA sequences encoding the same CDR3. The chain joins TRBV7-2 to TRBJ2-7, with D hard to call. CDR1 is SGHTA and CDR2 is FQGNSA in the germline V gene. V lost 4 bases and J 2 bases, leaving 3 bases between the germline ends. The CDR3 covers 11 residues. CDR3 nucleotides: TGTGCCAGCAGCTCCGCCTACGAGCAGTACTTC. Residues: CASSSAYEQYF. The entire variable domain, with the rest obtained from reference TRBV7-2 and TRBJ2-7, is as follows: GAGVSQSPSNKVTEKGKDVELRCDPISGHTALYWYRQSLGQGLEFLIYFQGNSAPDKSGLPSDRFSAERTGGSVSTLTIQRTQQEDSAVYLCASSSAYEQYFGPGTRLTVT.

The chain recombines TRBV1 with TRBJ1-4; no check of the table's D call, TRBD1, against the DNA was made. TRBV1 is a pseudogene segment. The length of the CDR3 is 18 residues. The CDR3 reads CTSSLRDSLSVRNEKLFF. CDR3 nucleotides: TGCACCAGCAGCCTCCGGGACAGCCTTTCGGTCCGGAATGAAAAACTGTTTTTT.

The gene calls are TRBV19 and TRBJ1-1; D unclear. The V and J ends lost 7 bases and 3 bases respectively, with 12 bases between them. Germline lookup yields CDR1 LNHDA and CDR2 SQIVND (reference sequence). This CDR3 is built from 13 residues. CDR3 amino acids: CASTATGYTEAFF. CDR3 in DNA: TGTGCCAGTACAGCGACGGGATACACTGAAGCTTTCTTT.

This chain links TRBV11-3 with TRBJ2-3; 8 nucleotides line up with TRBD2. V trimming: 1 base; J trimming: 4 bases; junction bases outside the gene matches: 13. CDR1 and CDR2 from the germline V gene are SGHNT and YENEEA. The CDR3 consists of 18 residues. The CDR3 sequence is CASSLGRRGTSFPDTQYF. The CDR3 DNA sequence: TGTGCCAGCAGCTTAGGCCGGCGGGGGACTAGTTTTCCAGATACGCAGTATTTT.

V usage is TRBV2 and J usage is TRBJ1-3, with a possible D match to TRBD1 (5 bases). V was shortened by 8 bases and J by 0 bases, with 11 bases between the two germline ends. The CDR3 contains 14 residues. CDR1 SNHLY and CDR2 FYNNEI come from the germline V gene. The CDR3 loop reads CASWWGVSGNTIYF. For the CDR3, the DNA is TGTGCCAGCTGGTGGGGCGTCTCTGGAAACACCATATATTTT. Complete variable domain (other parts from reference TRBV2 and TRBJ1-3): EPEVTQTPSHQVTQMGQEVILRCVPISNHLYFYWYRQILGQKVEFLVSFYNNEISEKSEIFDDQFSVERPDGSNFTLKIRSTKLEDSAMYFCASWWGVSGNTIYFGEGSWLTVV.

This chain joins TRBV7-2 and TRBJ1-3; possible D gene TRBD1, 5 bases. The V and J ends lost 6 bases and 4 bases respectively, with 19 bases between them. This CDR3 is 16 amino acids long. CDR1 and CDR2 (germline): SGHTA, FQGNSA. The CDR3 here is CASSNRAATVGNTIYF. The CDR3 nucleotides are TGTGCCAGCAGTAATCGGGCAGCGACAGTGGGAAACACCATATATTTT.

For the CDR3, the DNA is TGTGCCAGCAGCGTTAGGGGAACCATTGGAAACACCATATATTTT. Its protein product is CASSVRGTIGNTIYF. This chain links TRBV27 with TRBJ1-3; TRBD1 is a possible D gene (5 bases). The ends were cut back, 6 bases at V and 3 bases at J, with 15 bases in the middle. The CDR3 loop spans 15 amino acids. The germline gives CDR1 MNHEY, CDR2 SMNVEV (reference sequence).

The V gene is TRBV28, the J gene TRBJ1-1, with 8 bases lining up with TRBD1. Unmatched junction bases numbered 8, after V lost 2 bases and J lost 3 bases. The CDR3 is 16 amino acids. Germline V gene lookup returns CDR1 MDHEN and CDR2 SYDVKM. Here the CDR3 reads CASSLSPGQGDTEAFF. The CDR3 nucleotides read TGTGCCAGCAGTTTAAGCCCCGGACAGGGTGACACTGAAGCTTTCTTT.

The CDR3 sequence is CASGRTSGINTQYF. In DNA, the CDR3 is TGTGCCAGCGGAAGGACTAGCGGGATAAATACGCAGTATTTT. The chain carries TRBV27 and TRBJ2-3, with TRBD2 identical over 12 bases. V lost 8 bases, J lost 7 bases, and 7 bases stayed unmatched. This CDR3 is built from 14 residues. CDR1 is MNHEY, CDR2 SMNVEV, per germline (reference sequence).

For this clone: Additional DNA sequences in this sample encode the identical CDR3. The CDR3 coding sequence is TGTGCCATCAGTGAGTCGGCTAGCTACAATGAGCAGTTCTTC. It encodes CAISESASYNEQFF. The rearrangement uses TRBV10-3 and TRBJ2-1; D is unclear. Germline lookup yields CDR1 ENHRY and CDR2 SYGVKD. Trimming cost V 0 bases and J 3 bases, with 6 bases left between them. The CDR3 contains 14 residues.